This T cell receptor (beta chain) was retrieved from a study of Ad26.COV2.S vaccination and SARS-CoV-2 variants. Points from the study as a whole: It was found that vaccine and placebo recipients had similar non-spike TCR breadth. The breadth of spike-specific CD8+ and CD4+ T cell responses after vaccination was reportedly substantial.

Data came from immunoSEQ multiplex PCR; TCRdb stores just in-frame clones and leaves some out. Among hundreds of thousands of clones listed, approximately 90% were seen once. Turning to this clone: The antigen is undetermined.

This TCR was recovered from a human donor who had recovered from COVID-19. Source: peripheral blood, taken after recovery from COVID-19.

The CDR3 coding sequence is TGTGCTAGTGGCCCCCCCGGGACTAGCGGGTACAATGAGCAGTTCTTC. Encoded protein: CASGPPGTSGYNEQFF. The J gene is TRBJ2-1, the V gene TRBV12-5; 12 bases fit TRBD2. The CDR3 is 16 residues long. Unmatched junction bases numbered 7, after V lost 6 bases and J lost 4 bases. Per germline, CDR1 LGHNT and CDR2 FRNRAP.